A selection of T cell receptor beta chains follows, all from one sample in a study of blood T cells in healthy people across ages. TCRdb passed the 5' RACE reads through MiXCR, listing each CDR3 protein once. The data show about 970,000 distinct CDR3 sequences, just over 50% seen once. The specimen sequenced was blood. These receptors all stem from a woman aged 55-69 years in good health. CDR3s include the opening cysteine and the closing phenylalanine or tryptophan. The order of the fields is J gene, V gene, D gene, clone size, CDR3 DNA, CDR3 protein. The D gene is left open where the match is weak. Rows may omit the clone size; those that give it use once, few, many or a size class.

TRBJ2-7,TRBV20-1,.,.,TGCAGTGCTAGGACCGTCAAGTACTCCTACGAGCAGTACTTC,CSARTVKYSYEQYF
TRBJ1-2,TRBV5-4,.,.,TGTGCCAGCAGCCTAAGGTGGGACTATGGCTACACCTTC,CASSLRWDYGYTF
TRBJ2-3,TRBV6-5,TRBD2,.,TGTGCCAGCAGCTCGCCAGCGGGAGTCGACACAGATACGCAGTATTTT,CASSSPAGVDTDTQYF
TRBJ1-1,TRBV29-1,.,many,TGCAGCGTTGAAGGAGGCGGCACTGAAGCTTTCTTT,CSVEGGGTEAFF
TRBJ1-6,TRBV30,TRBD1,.,TGTGCCTGGAAGGGGGATCGGGACAGGGCTTCACCCCTCCACTTT,CAWKGDRDRASPLHF
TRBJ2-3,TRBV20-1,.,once,TGCAGTGCTAGACAAGGGGGGGTAAGCACAGATACGCAGTATTTT,CSARQGGVSTDTQYF
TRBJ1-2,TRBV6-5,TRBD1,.,TGTGCCAGCGGTTACTCGGGACAGGGAGGTGGCTACACCTTC,CASGYSGQGGGYTF
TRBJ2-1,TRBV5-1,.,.,TGCGCCAGCAGCTTTGGGGGAGCCGCCTACAATGAGCAGTTCTTC,CASSFGGAAYNEQFF
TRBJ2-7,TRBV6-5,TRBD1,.,TGTGCCAGCAGAAGATCGGGACAGATGTACGAGCAGTACTTC,CASRRSGQMYEQYF
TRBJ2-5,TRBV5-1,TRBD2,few,TGCGCCAGCAGCCCGGTGGGACTAGCGGGAGACGTTGAGCAGTACTTC,CASSPVGLAGDVEQYF
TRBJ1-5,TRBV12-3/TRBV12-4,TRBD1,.,TGTGCCAGCAGATACCGACAGGGGGGGAGCAATCAGCCCCAGCATTTT,CASRYRQGGSNQPQHF
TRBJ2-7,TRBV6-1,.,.,TGTGCCAGTCCCATAGGTCGGCGGGGTTCCTACGAGCAGTACTTC,CASPIGRRGSYEQYF
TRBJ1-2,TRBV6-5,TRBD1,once,TGTGCCAGCAGGACAGGGGGCAGTGGGTATGGCTACACCTTC,CASRTGGSGYGYTF
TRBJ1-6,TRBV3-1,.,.,TGTGCCAGCAGGGTTCTTGGTTCACCCCTCCACTTT,CASRVLGSPLHF
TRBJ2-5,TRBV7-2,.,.,TGTGCCAGCAGCTTGAAGGGGGTTCTGGAGACCCAGTACTTC,CASSLKGVLETQYF
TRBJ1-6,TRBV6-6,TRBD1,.,TGTGCCAGCAGTTACCGGGACAGGGGTTCACCCCTCCACTTT,CASSYRDRGSPLHF
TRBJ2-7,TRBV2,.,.,TGTGCCAGCAGTGGGTCGGAATACTCCTACGAGCAGTACTTC,CASSGSEYSYEQYF
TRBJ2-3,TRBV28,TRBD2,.,TGTGCCAGCGGAGGTAGCGGGAGTTTAGCAGATACGCAGTATTTT,CASGGSGSLADTQYF
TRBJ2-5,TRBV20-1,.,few,TGCAGTGCTACCGGGACTCCGAATTGGGCCCAGTACTTC,CSATGTPNWAQYF
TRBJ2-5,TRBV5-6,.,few,TGTGCCAGCAGTTTCCTTCAGACCCAGTACTTC,CASSFLQTQYF
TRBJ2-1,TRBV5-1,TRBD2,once,TGCGCCAGCAGCTTGGCCGTACTAGCGGGAGGTTCGTATGAGCAGTTCTTC,CASSLAVLAGGSYEQFF
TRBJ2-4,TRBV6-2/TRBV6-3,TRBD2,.,TGTGCCAGCAGTTCCAGGGGACTAGCGGCGATCAGGGCCAAAAACATTCAGTACTTC,CASSSRGLAAIRAKNIQYF
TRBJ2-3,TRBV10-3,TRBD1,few,TGTGCCATCAAAAAGGGACAGGGTACAGATACGCAGTATTTT,CAIKKGQGTDTQYF
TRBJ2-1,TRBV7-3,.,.,TGTGCCAGCAGCTCCCTCAGTTCTGGAGCTTCGCGTGAGCAGTTCTTC,CASSSLSSGASREQFF
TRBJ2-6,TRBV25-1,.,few,TGTGCCAGTGATGAGGGTTGGGGGGCCAACGTCCTGACTTTC,CASDEGWGANVLTF
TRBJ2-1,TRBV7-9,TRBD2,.,TGTGCCAGCAGCTCGAAACTAGCGGGACCTTACAATGAGCAGTTCTTC,CASSSKLAGPYNEQFF
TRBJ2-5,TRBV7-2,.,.,TGTGCCAGCAGCTTAGGGAGCGGATGGGATGAGCAGTACTTC,CASSLGSGWDEQYF
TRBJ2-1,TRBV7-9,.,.,TGTGCCAGCAGCTTAGGGCCCCATGAGCAGTTCTTC,CASSLGPHEQFF
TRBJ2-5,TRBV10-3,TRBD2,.,TGTGCCATCAGCGGAGAGGGACTAGCGGATACTCAAGAGACCCAGTACTTC,CAISGEGLADTQETQYF
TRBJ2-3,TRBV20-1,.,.,TGCAGTGCTAGACACTACACATCATTTAATACGCAGTATTTT,CSARHYTSFNTQYF
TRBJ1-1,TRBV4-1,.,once,TGCGCCAGCAGCCAAGATTCTGGCCGTCGAGGAGCTTTCTTT,CASSQDSGRRGAFF